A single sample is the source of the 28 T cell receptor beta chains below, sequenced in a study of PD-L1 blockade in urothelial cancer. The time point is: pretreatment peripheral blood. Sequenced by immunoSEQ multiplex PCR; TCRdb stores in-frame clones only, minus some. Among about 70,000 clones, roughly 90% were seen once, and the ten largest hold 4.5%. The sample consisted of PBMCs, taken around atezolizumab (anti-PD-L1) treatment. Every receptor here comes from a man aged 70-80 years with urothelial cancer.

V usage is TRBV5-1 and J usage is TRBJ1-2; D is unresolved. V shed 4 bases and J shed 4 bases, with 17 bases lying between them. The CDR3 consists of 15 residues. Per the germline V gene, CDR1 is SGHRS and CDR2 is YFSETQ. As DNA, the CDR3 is TGCGCCAGCAGCGTGAGAGGAGGGCCGGGCTATGGCTACACCTTC. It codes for CASSVRGGPGYGYTF.

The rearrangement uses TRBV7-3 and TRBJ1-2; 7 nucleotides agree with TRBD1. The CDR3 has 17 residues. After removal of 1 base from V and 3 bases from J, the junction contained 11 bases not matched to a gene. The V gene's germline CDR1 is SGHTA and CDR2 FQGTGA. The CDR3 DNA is TGTGCCAGCAGCTTAAACGCCAGGGGGGTTCAGGACTATGGCTACACCTTC. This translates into CASSLNARGVQDYGYTF.

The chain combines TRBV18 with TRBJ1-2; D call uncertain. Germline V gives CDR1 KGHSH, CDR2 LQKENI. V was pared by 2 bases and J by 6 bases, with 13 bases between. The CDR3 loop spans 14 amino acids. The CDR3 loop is CASSPSPGRDGYTF. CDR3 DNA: TGTGCCAGCTCACCATCTCCCGGGCGGGATGGCTACACCTTC.

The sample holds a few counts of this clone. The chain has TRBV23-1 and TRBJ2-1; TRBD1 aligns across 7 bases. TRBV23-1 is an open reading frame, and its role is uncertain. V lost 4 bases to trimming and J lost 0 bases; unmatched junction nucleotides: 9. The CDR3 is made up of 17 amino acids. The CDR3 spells CASSRPGQRSSYNEQFF. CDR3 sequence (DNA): TGCGCCAGCAGTCGTCCGGGACAGAGAAGCTCCTACAATGAGCAGTTCTTC.

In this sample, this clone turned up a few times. The CDR3 nucleotides read TGTGCCAGCAGCAATGGAGGGCCCACAGATACGCAGTATTTT. Translated: CASSNGGPTDTQYF. V usage is TRBV4-2 and J usage is TRBJ2-3; tentative D call: TRBD2 (6 bases). The germline gives CDR1 LGHNA, CDR2 YNFKEQ. This CDR3 contains 14 residues. V was clipped by 5 bases and J by 2 bases, with 11 bases between them.

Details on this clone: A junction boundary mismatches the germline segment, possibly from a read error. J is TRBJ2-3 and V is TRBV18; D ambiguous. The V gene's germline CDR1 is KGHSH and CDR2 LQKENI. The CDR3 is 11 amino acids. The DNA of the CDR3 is TGTGCCAGTTCACGAGAGGAGACGCAGTATTTT. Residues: CASSREETQYF.

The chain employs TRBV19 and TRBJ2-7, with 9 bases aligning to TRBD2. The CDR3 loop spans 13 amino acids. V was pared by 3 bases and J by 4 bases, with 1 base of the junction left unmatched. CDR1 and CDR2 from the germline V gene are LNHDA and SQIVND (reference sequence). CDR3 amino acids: CASSMGLAYEQYF. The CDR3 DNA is TGTGCCAGTAGTATGGGACTAGCTTACGAGCAGTACTTC.

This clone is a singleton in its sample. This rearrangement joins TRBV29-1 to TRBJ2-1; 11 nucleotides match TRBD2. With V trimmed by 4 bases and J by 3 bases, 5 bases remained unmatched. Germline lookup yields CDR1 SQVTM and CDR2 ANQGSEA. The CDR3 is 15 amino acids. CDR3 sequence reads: CSVGLAGGFYNEQFF. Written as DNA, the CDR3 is TGCAGCGTTGGGTTAGCGGGAGGGTTCTACAATGAGCAGTTCTTC.

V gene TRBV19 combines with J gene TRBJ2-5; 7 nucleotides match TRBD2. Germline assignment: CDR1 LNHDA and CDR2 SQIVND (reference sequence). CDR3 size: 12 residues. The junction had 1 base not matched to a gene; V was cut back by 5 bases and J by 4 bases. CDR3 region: CASSGGGETQYF. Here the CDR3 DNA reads TGTGCCAGTAGTGGGGGGGGAGAGACCCAGTACTTC.

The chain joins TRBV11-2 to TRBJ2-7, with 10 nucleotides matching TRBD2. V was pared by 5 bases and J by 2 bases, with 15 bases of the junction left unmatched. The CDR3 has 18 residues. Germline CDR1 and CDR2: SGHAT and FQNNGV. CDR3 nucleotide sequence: TGTGCCAGCAGCGTCCCGGGACTAGCGAAGGGGAAGCCCTACGAGCAGTACTTC. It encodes CASSVPGLAKGKPYEQYF.

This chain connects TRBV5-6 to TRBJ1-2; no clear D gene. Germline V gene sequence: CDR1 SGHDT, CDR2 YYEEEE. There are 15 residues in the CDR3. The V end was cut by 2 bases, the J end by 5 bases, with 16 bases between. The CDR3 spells CASSLTTVEAYGYTF. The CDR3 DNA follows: TGTGCCAGCAGCTTAACCACAGTGGAGGCTTATGGCTACACCTTC.

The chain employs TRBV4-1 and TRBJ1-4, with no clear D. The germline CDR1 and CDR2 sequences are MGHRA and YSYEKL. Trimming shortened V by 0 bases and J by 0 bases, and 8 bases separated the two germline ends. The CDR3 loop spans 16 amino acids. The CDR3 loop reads CASSQETLATNEKLFF. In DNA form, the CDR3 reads TGCGCCAGCAGCCAAGAGACTTTAGCAACTAATGAAAAACTGTTTTTT.

In DNA, the CDR3 is TGCGCCACTCACTCAGGGTATGGCTACACCTTC. As protein: CATHSGYGYTF. The chain joins TRBV10-1 to TRBJ1-2; tentatively, D is TRBD1 (5 bases). Between the trimmed V and J ends, which lost 10 bases and 5 bases, there was a span of 11 bases. The length of the CDR3 is 11 residues. Per the germline V gene, CDR1 is WNHNN and CDR2 is SYGVQD (reference sequence).

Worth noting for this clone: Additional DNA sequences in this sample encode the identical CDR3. The CDR3 region has the DNA TGTGCCAGCAGCGAGGGACAGAGAACCTACGAGCAGTACTTC. This sequence encodes CASSEGQRTYEQYF. V and J are TRBV9 and TRBJ2-7, with 7 bases identical to TRBD1. The germline gives CDR1 SGDLS, CDR2 YYNGEE. V was pared by 3 bases and J by 2 bases, with 5 bases of the junction left unmatched. The CDR3 is made up of 14 amino acids.

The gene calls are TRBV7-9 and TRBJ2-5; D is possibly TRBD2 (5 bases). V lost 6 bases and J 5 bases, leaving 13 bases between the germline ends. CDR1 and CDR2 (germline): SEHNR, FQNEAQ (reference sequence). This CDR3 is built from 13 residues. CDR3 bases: TGTGCCAGCAGTCCCCCTCCGGGGGAGACCCAGTACTTC. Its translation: CASSPPPGETQYF.

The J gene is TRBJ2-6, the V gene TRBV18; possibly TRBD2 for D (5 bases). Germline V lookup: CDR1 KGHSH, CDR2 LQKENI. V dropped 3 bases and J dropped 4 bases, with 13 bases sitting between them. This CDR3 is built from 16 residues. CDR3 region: CASSPGNSRGANVLTF. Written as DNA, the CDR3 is TGTGCCAGCTCACCCGGGAACTCGAGAGGGGCCAACGTCCTGACTTTC.

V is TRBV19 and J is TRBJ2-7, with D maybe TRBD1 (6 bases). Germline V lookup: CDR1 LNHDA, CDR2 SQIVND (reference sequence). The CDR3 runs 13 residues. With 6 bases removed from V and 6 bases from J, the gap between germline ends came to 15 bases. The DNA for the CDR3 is TGTGCCAGTAGCGATACAGGGTCGGGCGAGCAGTACTTC. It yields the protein CASSDTGSGEQYF.

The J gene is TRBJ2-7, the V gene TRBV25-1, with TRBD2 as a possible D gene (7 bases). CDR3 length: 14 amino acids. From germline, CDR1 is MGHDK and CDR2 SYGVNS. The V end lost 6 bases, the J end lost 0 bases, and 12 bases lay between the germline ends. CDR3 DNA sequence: TGTGCCAGCAGGGGGGCGGGAGCCTCCTACGAGCAGTACTTC. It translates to CASRGAGASYEQYF.

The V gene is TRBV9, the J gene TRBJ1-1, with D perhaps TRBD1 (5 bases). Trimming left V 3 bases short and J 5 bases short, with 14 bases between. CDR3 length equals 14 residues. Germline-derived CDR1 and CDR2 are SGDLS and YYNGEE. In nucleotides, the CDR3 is TGTGCCAGCAGCGAACCAGGGCGGGGAACTGAAGCTTTCTTT. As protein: CASSEPGRGTEAFF. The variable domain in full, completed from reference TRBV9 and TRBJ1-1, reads DSGVTQTPKHLITATGQRVTLRCSPRSGDLSVYWYQQSLDQGLQFLIQYYNGEERAKGNILERFSAQQFPDLHSELNLSSLELGDSALYFCASSEPGRGTEAFFGQGTRLTVV.

DNA for the CDR3: TGCGCCAGCAGCTTGGTCTTGGGACAGTCCTACGAGCAGTACTTC. This encodes CASSLVLGQSYEQYF. J is TRBJ2-7 and V is TRBV5-1, with TRBD1 matching over 7 bases. V trimming: 0 bases; J trimming: 1 base; junction bases outside the gene matches: 4. The CDR3 runs to 15 residues. Germline CDR1 and CDR2: SGHRS and YFSETQ.

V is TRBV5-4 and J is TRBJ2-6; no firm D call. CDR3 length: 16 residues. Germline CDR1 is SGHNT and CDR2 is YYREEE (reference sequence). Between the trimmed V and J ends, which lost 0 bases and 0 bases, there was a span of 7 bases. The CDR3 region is CASSLGLFSGANVLTF. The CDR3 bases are TGTGCCAGCAGCTTGGGGCTGTTCTCTGGGGCCAACGTCCTGACTTTC. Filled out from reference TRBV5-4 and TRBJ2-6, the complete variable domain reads ETGVTQSPTHLIKTRGQQVTLRCSSQSGHNTVSWYQQALGQGPQFIFQYYREEENGRGNFPPRFSGLQFPNYSSELNVNALELDDSALYLCASSLGLFSGANVLTFGAGSRLTVL.

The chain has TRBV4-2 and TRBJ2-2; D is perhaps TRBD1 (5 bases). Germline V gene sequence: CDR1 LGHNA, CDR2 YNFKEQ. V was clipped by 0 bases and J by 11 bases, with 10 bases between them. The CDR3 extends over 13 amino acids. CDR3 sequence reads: CASSQDWTTELFF. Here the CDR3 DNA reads TGTGCCAGCAGCCAAGACTGGACAACTGAGCTGTTTTTT.

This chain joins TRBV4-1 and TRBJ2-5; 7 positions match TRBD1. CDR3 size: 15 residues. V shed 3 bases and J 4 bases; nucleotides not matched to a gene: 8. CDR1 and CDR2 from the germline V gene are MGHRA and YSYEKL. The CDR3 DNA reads TGCGCCAGCAGCCACGGGTTAACAGGGGTAGAGACCCAGTACTTC. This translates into CASSHGLTGVETQYF.

The CDR3 DNA sequence: TGTGCCAGCAGCTTGATCCAAGGCGGGGAGCAGTACTTC. Translated: CASSLIQGGEQYF. The chain has TRBV5-4 and TRBJ2-7; a weak D match, TRBD2 (5 bases). V lost 1 base, J lost 7 bases, and 12 bases lay in between. The CDR3 has 13 residues. Germline-derived CDR1 and CDR2 are SGHNT and YYREEE (reference sequence).

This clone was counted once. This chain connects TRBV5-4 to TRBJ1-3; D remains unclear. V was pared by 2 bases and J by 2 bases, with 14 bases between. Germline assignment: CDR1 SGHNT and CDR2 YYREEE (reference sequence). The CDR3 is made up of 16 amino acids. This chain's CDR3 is CASSFGPGGAGNTIYF. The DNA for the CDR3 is TGTGCCAGCAGCTTTGGCCCCGGTGGAGCTGGAAACACCATATATTTT.

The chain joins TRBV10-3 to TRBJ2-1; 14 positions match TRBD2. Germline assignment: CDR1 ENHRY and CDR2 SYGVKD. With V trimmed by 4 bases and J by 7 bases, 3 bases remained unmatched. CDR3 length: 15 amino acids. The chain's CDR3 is CAISGGLAGVNEQFF. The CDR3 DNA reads TGTGCCATCAGTGGGGGACTAGCGGGAGTGAATGAGCAGTTCTTC.

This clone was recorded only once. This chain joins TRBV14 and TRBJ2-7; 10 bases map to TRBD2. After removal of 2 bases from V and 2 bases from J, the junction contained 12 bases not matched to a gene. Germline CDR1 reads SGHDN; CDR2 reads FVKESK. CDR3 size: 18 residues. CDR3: CASSQWSGRVPGAYEQYF. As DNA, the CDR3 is TGTGCCAGCAGCCAATGGAGCGGGAGGGTCCCCGGGGCCTACGAGCAGTACTTC.

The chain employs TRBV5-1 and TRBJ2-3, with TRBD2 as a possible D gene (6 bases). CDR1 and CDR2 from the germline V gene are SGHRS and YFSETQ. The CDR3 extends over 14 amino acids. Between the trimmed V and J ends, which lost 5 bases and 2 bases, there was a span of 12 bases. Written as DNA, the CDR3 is TGCGCCAGCAGTGAAGGCGGGGTCACAGATACGCAGTATTTT. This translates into CASSEGGVTDTQYF.